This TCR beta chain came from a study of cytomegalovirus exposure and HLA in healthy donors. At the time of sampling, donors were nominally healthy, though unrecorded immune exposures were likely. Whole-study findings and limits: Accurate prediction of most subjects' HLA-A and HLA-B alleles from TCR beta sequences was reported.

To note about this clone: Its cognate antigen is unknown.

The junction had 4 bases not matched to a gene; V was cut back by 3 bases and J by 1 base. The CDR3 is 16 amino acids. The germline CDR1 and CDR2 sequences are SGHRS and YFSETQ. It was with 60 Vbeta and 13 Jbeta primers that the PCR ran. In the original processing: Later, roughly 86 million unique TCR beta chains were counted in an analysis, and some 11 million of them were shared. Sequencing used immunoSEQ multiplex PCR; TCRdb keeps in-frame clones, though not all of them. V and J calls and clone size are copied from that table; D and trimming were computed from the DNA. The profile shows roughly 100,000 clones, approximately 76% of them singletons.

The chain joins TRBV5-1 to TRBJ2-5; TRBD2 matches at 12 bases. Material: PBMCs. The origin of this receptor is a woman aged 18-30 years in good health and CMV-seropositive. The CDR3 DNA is TGCGCCAGCAGCTCCACTAGCGGGAGGCCCCAAGAGACCCAGTACTTC. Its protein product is CASSSTSGRPQETQYF. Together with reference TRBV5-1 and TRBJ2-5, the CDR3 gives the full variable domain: KAGVTQTPRYLIKTRGQQVTLSCSPISGHRSVSWYQQTPGQGLQFLFEYFSETQRNKGNFPGRFSGRQFSNSRSEMNVSTLELGDSALYLCASSSTSGRPQETQYFGPGTRLLVL.